Presented here are 22 T cell receptor beta chains from one specimen sequenced in a study of T cell repertoires in cytomegalovirus infection. MiXCR, applied by TCRdb to the reads, yields one record per CDR3 protein. The table lists fewer than 200,000 distinct CDR3 sequences, roughly 9.8% of them singletons. The specimen was PBMCs. These receptors all stem from a human donor in good health (CMV status not recorded). Some clones in this sample may be carry-over from other donors' samples.

This clonotype was picked up many times. CDR3: CASSLAGGNAGELFF. For the CDR3, the DNA is TGTGCCAGCAGCTTAGCGGGGGGAAACGCCGGGGAGCTGTTTTTT. V is TRBV7-8 and J is TRBJ2-2; weak D call: TRBD2 (6 bases). Germline CDR1 reads SGHVS; CDR2 reads FQNEAQ. The germline V and J ends were trimmed by 0 bases and 6 bases, with 11 bases remaining between them. The CDR3 loop spans 15 amino acids.

V is TRBV28 and J is TRBJ2-1; maybe TRBD1 (7 bases). CDR3 size: 14 residues. Germline CDR1 MDHEN, CDR2 SYDVKM. Trimming removed 4 bases from V and 3 bases from J, with 10 bases in between. As DNA, the CDR3 is TGTGCCAGCAGTTGGCGGGACAGCTACAATGAGCAGTTCTTC. Translation gives CASSWRDSYNEQFF.

This clonotype has ten or more counts. The chain employs TRBV7-2 and TRBJ2-1, with 9 bases fitting TRBD1. CDR3 size: 17 residues. Per the germline V gene, CDR1 is SGHTA and CDR2 is FQGNSA. With V trimmed by 5 bases and J by 9 bases, 17 bases remained unmatched. The CDR3 coding sequence is TGTGCCAGCAGCCCTAACCTGGTGGGGACAGGGTGGAGTGAGCAGTTCTTC. Translated, it gives CASSPNLVGTGWSEQFF.

In its sample, this clonotype was seen many times. The CDR3 spells CASSIIDDEQFF. The CDR3 bases are TGTGCCAGTAGTATAATCGATGATGAGCAGTTCTTC. The chain employs TRBV19 and TRBJ2-1; D not resolved. This CDR3 contains 12 residues. Germline assignment: CDR1 LNHDA and CDR2 SQIVND (reference sequence). Between the trimmed V and J ends, which lost 2 bases and 8 bases, there was a span of 7 bases.

This clonotype was found many times. The rearrangement uses TRBV20-1 and TRBJ1-5; no clear D. There are 13 residues in the CDR3. Germline V gives CDR1 DFQATT, CDR2 SNEGSKA (reference sequence). Trimming removed 4 bases from V and 1 base from J, with 8 bases in between. CDR3 DNA: TGCAGTGCTATGGGGAGGAGCAATCAGCCCCAGCATTTT. The encoded protein is CSAMGRSNQPQHF.

The chain couples TRBV25-1 to TRBJ1-2; no firm D call. CDR3 length: 11 amino acids. Trimming stripped 3 bases from V and 8 bases from J, with 7 bases between. Looked up from germline, CDR1 is MGHDK and CDR2 is SYGVNS. DNA for the CDR3: TGTGCCAGCAGTGACTCCTGGGGCTACACCTTC. Amino acid sequence: CASSDSWGYTF.

V is TRBV6-1 and J is TRBJ2-1; D unclear. CDR3 length: 18 amino acids. The V gene's germline CDR1 is MNHNS and CDR2 SASEGT. CDR3 DNA: TGTGCAACCACTCCCCACCCGTCGAAAAGTCTCTCCTACAATGAGCAGTTCTTC. Translated, it gives CATTPHPSKSLSYNEQFF.

On this clonotype itself: Being one base from a much bigger clone, this may be a read error. The conserved phenylalanine or tryptophan is not found at the CDR3 terminus, so this likely reflects a read error. The rearrangement links TRBV7-6 to TRBJ2-5; 10 bases line up with TRBD2. This CDR3 contains 15 residues. Germline V gives CDR1 SGHVS, CDR2 FNYEAQ. CDR3: CASSPGAGGVETQYL. The CDR3 DNA sequence: TGTGCTAGCAGCCCAGGAGCGGGAGGGGTGGAGACCCAGTACTTA.

The rearrangement uses TRBV5-1 and TRBJ1-1; maybe TRBD1 (6 bases). Trimming removed 5 bases from V and 8 bases from J, with 16 bases in between. CDR3 length: 13 residues. Germline assignment: CDR1 SGHRS and CDR2 YFSETQ. CDR3 loop: CASSEPGASEAFF. The CDR3 bases are TGCGCCAGCAGTGAACCAGGGGCGTCCGAAGCTTTCTTT.

The chain links TRBV6-2 or TRBV6-3 to TRBJ2-7, with a possible D match to TRBD2 (5 bases). CDR3 length equals 12 residues. In germline, CDR1 is MNHEY, CDR2 SVGEGT. Trimming shortened V by 0 bases and J by 5 bases, and 5 bases separated the two germline ends. CDR3 bases: TGTGCCAGCAGTTACTCGAGGGACGAGCAGTACTTC. Its protein is CASSYSRDEQYF.

A few counts support this clonotype. The V call is TRBV6-1, the J call TRBJ2-7; D remains ambiguous. Germline V gene lookup returns CDR1 MNHNS and CDR2 SASEGT. Trimming pared 5 bases from V and 9 bases from J, leaving 11 bases between. This CDR3 contains 11 residues. In DNA form, the CDR3 reads TGTGCCAGCAGTTCGTACCGAGGGCAGTACTTC. Translation gives CASSSYRGQYF.

This clonotype was found many times. This chain joins TRBV28 and TRBJ1-5; D unclear. The CDR3 length is 13 residues. V gave up 7 bases and J gave up 6 bases, with 13 bases separating them. Germline V gives CDR1 MDHEN, CDR2 SYDVKM. CDR3 protein: CASTHGGSQPQHF. CDR3 DNA: TGTGCCAGCACCCATGGAGGGAGTCAGCCCCAGCATTTT.

At least ten counts were recorded for this clonotype. This chain connects TRBV4-3 to TRBJ1-2; 7 bases are shared with TRBD1. CDR3 size: 14 residues. V trimming: 0 bases; J trimming: 8 bases; junction bases outside the gene matches: 6. CDR1 LGHNA and CDR2 YSLEER come from the germline V gene. DNA of the CDR3: TGCGCCAGCAGCCAAGAACTGACAGGGCGAGGCTACACCTTC. Translated, it gives CASSQELTGRGYTF.

This clonotype was recorded a few times. This chain uses TRBV20-1 with TRBJ1-5; D is possibly TRBD1 (5 bases). Trimming removed 7 bases from V and 7 bases from J, with 23 bases in between. This CDR3 has 15 amino acids. Looked up from germline, CDR1 is DFQATT and CDR2 is SNEGSKA (reference sequence). The CDR3: CSGGGVPGQGQPQHF. CDR3 coding DNA: TGCAGTGGAGGTGGGGTCCCGGGGCAAGGACAGCCCCAGCATTTT.

The chain carries TRBV28 and TRBJ1-2; a weak D match, TRBD1 (5 bases). V gave up 1 base and J gave up 1 base, with 7 bases separating them. This CDR3 contains 14 residues. CDR1 is MDHEN and CDR2 is SYDVKM in the germline V gene. CDR3 sequence reads: CASSLFGGNYGYTF. In nucleotides, the CDR3 is TGTGCCAGCAGTTTATTCGGGGGTAACTATGGCTACACCTTC.

Ten or more counts support this clonotype. V and J are TRBV6-2 or TRBV6-3 and TRBJ2-1, with D unclear. The CDR3 extends over 12 amino acids. Trimming stripped 2 bases from V and 11 bases from J, with 10 bases between. Germline V CDR1 and CDR2: MNHEY, SVGEGT. The CDR3 sequence: CASSYAGEKQFF. CDR3 nucleotides: TGTGCCAGCAGTTACGCCGGAGAGAAGCAGTTCTTC.

At least ten counts were recorded for this clonotype. The chain recombines TRBV6-2 or TRBV6-3 with TRBJ2-7, with 7 bases aligning to TRBD2. Germline lookup yields CDR1 MNHEY and CDR2 SVGEGT. The CDR3 loop spans 16 amino acids. V was pared by 4 bases and J by 0 bases, with 9 bases of the junction left unmatched. The chain's CDR3 is CASSSPQQRGSYEQYF. The CDR3, as DNA: TGTGCCAGCAGTTCCCCCCAGCAGCGGGGCTCCTACGAGCAGTACTTC.

In this sample, this clonotype turned up many times. The chain has TRBV7-6 and TRBJ2-3, with TRBD2 matching 11 bases. CDR1 is SGHVS and CDR2 is FNYEAQ in the germline V gene. Unmatched junction bases numbered 4, after V lost 4 bases and J lost 1 base. There are 16 residues in the CDR3. CDR3 sequence (DNA): TGTGCCAGCAGCTCCTCGGGACTAGCGGGCACAGATACGCAGTATTTT. Amino acids: CASSSSGLAGTDTQYF.

This clonotype appeared many times. The chain links TRBV7-9 to TRBJ1-2, with D unresolved. With 0 bases removed from V and 10 bases from J, the gap between germline ends came to 12 bases. CDR3 length equals 13 residues. Per the germline V gene, CDR1 is SEHNR and CDR2 is FQNEAQ (reference sequence). The CDR3 DNA sequence: TGTGCCAGCAGCTTAGCAGGGTCAGAAGACTACACCTTC. Translating gives CASSLAGSEDYTF. Looking up the rest from reference TRBV7-9 and TRBJ1-2 gives the full variable domain: DTGVSQNPRHKITKRGQNVTFRCDPISEHNRLYWYRQTLGQGPEFLTYFQNEAQLEKSRLLSDRFSAERPKGSFSTLEIQRTEQGDSAMYLCASSLAGSEDYTFGSGTRLTVV.

This clonotype was found many times. V and J are TRBV4-1 and TRBJ2-7; 10 bases are shared with TRBD2. J was trimmed by 4 bases and V by 2 bases; bases with no gene match: 8. Germline CDR1 is MGHRA and CDR2 is YSYEKL. The length of the CDR3 is 16 residues. CDR3: CASSQLASGSGYEQYF. CDR3 sequence (DNA): TGCGCCAGCAGCCAACTGGCTAGCGGGAGCGGTTACGAGCAGTACTTC.

This chain connects TRBV19 to TRBJ2-3; D remains unclear. Trimming removed 0 bases at V and 2 bases at J, with 12 bases between. The CDR3 has 16 amino acids. Germline V gene sequence: CDR1 LNHDA, CDR2 SQIVND (reference sequence). Written as DNA, the CDR3 is TGTGCCAGTAGTATAGACGGCGGACCAAACACAGATACGCAGTATTTT. It encodes CASSIDGGPNTDTQYF.

This clonotype was seen many times. The chain recombines TRBV7-2 with TRBJ2-3; TRBD2 matches at 8 bases. From germline, CDR1 is SGHTA and CDR2 FQGNSA. V lost 5 bases and J lost 6; bases outside the gene matches: 13. There are 16 residues in the CDR3. Here the CDR3 reads CASSPFGTSHTDTQYF. The DNA of the CDR3 is TGTGCCAGCAGCCCATTCGGGACTAGTCATACCGATACGCAGTATTTT.